These 21 T cell receptor beta chains share one sample of origin, sequenced in a study of blood T cell repertoires in COVID-19. Clones were sequenced by immunoSEQ multiplex PCR, and TCRdb holds only the in-frame ones, with some missing. The table has about 140,000 clones, around 81% seen once. The sequencing sample was made of peripheral blood. The receptors stem from a human donor in a cohort sampled during active COVID-19.

The chain employs TRBV28 and TRBJ1-2; the D is unclear. This CDR3 contains 14 residues. CDR1 MDHEN and CDR2 SYDVKM come from the germline V gene. V lost 6 bases, J lost 1 base, and 12 bases lay in between. In DNA, the CDR3 is TGTGCCAGCAGCACACCCCAATTTAACTATGGCTACACCTTC. It translates to CASSTPQFNYGYTF.

The chain carries TRBV7-6 and TRBJ2-7; D may be TRBD2 (10 bases). V dropped 5 bases and J dropped 4 bases, with 36 bases sitting between them. CDR1 is SGHVS, CDR2 FNYEAQ, per germline. The CDR3 extends over 21 amino acids. CDR3 sequence reads: CASSDLYWDRVSSSGSYEQYF. CDR3 sequence (DNA): TGTGCCAGCAGCGATTTATATTGGGACAGGGTTTCGTCTAGCGGGAGTTACGAGCAGTACTTC.

This clone has only a few counts. J is TRBJ1-4 and V is TRBV7-9, with no clear D. CDR3 length: 13 residues. The V and J ends lost 3 bases and 4 bases respectively, with 6 bases between them. Germline V gene sequence: CDR1 SEHNR, CDR2 FQNEAQ (reference sequence). The CDR3 protein is CASSFEGNEKLFF. In DNA form, the CDR3 reads TGTGCCAGCAGCTTCGAGGGTAATGAAAAACTGTTTTTT.

As DNA, the CDR3 is TGTGCCACCCCTTGGGGGACTAGCCCTGTACCGGATACGCAGTATTTT. It yields the protein CATPWGTSPVPDTQYF. The rearrangement joins TRBV15 to TRBJ2-3, with TRBD2 matching 9 bases. CDR3 length equals 16 residues. CDR1 is LNHNV and CDR2 is YYDKDF in the germline V gene (reference sequence). With 8 bases clipped from V and 6 bases from J, the junction kept 15 bases outside the gene matches.

This chain uses TRBV19 with TRBJ2-1; TRBD2 is a possible D gene (5 bases). V was pared by 3 bases and J by 7 bases, with 13 bases between. The germline gives CDR1 LNHDA, CDR2 SQIVND (reference sequence). CDR3 size: 14 residues. CDR3 region: CASSIFLARNEQFF. The DNA for the CDR3 is TGTGCCAGTAGTATTTTTCTAGCCCGGAATGAGCAGTTCTTC.

In its sample, this clone was seen a few times. The chain carries TRBV6-5 and TRBJ1-3; tentatively, D is TRBD1 (6 bases). V was trimmed by 0 bases and J by 4 bases, leaving 13 bases between them. Per germline, CDR1 MNHEY and CDR2 SVGAGI. The CDR3 is made up of 16 amino acids. The chain's CDR3 is CASSYSGVRGGNTIYF. The CDR3 region has the DNA TGTGCCAGCAGTTACTCGGGGGTCAGGGGAGGAAACACCATATATTTT.

This sequence joins TRBV6-6 and TRBJ2-7; D gene uncertain. From germline, CDR1 is MNHNY and CDR2 SVGAGI (reference sequence). With 6 bases removed from V and 4 bases from J, the gap between germline ends came to 10 bases. The CDR3 extends over 12 amino acids. Here the CDR3 DNA reads TGTGCCAGCAGCACTGGGCCATACGAGCAGTACTTC. As protein: CASSTGPYEQYF.

The chain recombines TRBV7-2 with TRBJ1-6; 9 positions agree with TRBD1. Germline CDR1 is SGHTA and CDR2 is FQGNSA. V lost 1 base, J lost 6 bases, and 4 bases stayed unmatched. The CDR3 runs to 16 residues. CDR3 sequence (DNA): TGTGCCAGCAGCTTAGGCCGGACAGGGGTTAATTCACCCCTCCACTTT. Translating gives CASSLGRTGVNSPLHF.

Comment on this clone: The same CDR3 is also encoded by other DNA sequences in this sample. V and J are TRBV18 and TRBJ2-5; 9 positions agree with TRBD1. CDR3 length equals 13 residues. The germline V gene has CDR1 KGHSH and CDR2 LQKENI. With V trimmed by 3 bases and J by 5 bases, 1 base remained unmatched. The CDR3 loop is CASSPGQGETQYF. CDR3 coding DNA: TGTGCCAGCTCACCTGGACAGGGGGAGACCCAGTACTTC.

V gene TRBV15 combines with J gene TRBJ2-5; D is unresolved. The CDR3 runs to 14 residues. Trimming pared 1 base from V and 2 bases from J, leaving 8 bases between. Per the germline V gene, CDR1 is LNHNV and CDR2 is YYDKDF (reference sequence). The CDR3 protein is CATSRGGGQETQYF. In DNA form, the CDR3 reads TGTGCCACCAGCAGAGGAGGCGGACAAGAGACCCAGTACTTC.

This chain joins TRBV29-1 and TRBJ2-2; D perhaps matches TRBD2 (5 bases). Trimming cost V 4 bases and J 6 bases, with 9 bases left between them. Looked up from germline, CDR1 is SQVTM and CDR2 is ANQGSEA. CDR3 size: 12 residues. CDR3 in DNA: TGCAGCGTTGTCCGGGGTCCCGGGGAGCTGTTTTTT. Its translation: CSVVRGPGELFF.

The J gene is TRBJ2-1, the V gene TRBV7-9; the D gene is possibly TRBD2 (6 bases). The CDR3 has 14 residues. The germline V gene has CDR1 SEHNR and CDR2 FQNEAQ (reference sequence). V was cut by 5 bases and J by 4 bases, with 12 bases left in between. The DNA of the CDR3 is TGTGCCAGCAGCCAAACTAGCAGATACAATGAGCAGTTCTTC. Encoded protein: CASSQTSRYNEQFF. The entire variable domain, with the rest obtained from reference TRBV7-9 and TRBJ2-1, is as follows: DTGVSQNPRHKITKRGQNVTFRCDPISEHNRLYWYRQTLGQGPEFLTYFQNEAQLEKSRLLSDRFSAERPKGSFSTLEIQRTEQGDSAMYLCASSQTSRYNEQFFGPGTRLTVL.

The chain uses TRBV7-8 and TRBJ1-6; D unclear. Germline V gene data show CDR1 as SGHVS and CDR2 as FQNEAQ. This CDR3 comprises 14 residues. With 3 bases removed from V and 6 bases from J, the gap between germline ends came to 9 bases. The CDR3 nucleotides read TGTGCCAGCAGCTTGGCCGGGTTTAATTCACCCCTCCACTTT. Residues: CASSLAGFNSPLHF.

The chain links TRBV4-2 to TRBJ2-2, with TRBD2 matching 8 bases. Trimming cost V 0 bases and J 1 base; bases outside gene matches: 4. The germline gives CDR1 LGHNA, CDR2 YNFKEQ. CDR3 size: 17 residues. This chain's CDR3 is CASSQDRTSGNTGELFF. In DNA, the CDR3 is TGTGCCAGCAGCCAAGATCGAACTAGCGGGAACACCGGGGAGCTGTTTTTT.

The chain carries TRBV14 and TRBJ2-1; 10 bases match TRBD2. After removal of 4 bases from V and 3 bases from J, the junction contained 9 bases not matched to a gene. CDR1 and CDR2 from the germline V gene are SGHDN and FVKESK. The CDR3 spans 17 residues. In DNA, the CDR3 is TGTGCCAGCAGCCCCCGGGGACTAGCGAGAAACTACAATGAGCAGTTCTTC. Translating gives CASSPRGLARNYNEQFF.

The chain employs TRBV6-6 and TRBJ1-1; 9 nucleotides agree with TRBD1. This CDR3 has 16 amino acids. Germline V lookup: CDR1 MNHNY, CDR2 SVGAGI (reference sequence). Trimming took 2 bases from V and 3 from J; bases not matched to a gene: 7. The CDR3 is CASSYSRDRADTEAFF. CDR3 bases: TGTGCCAGCAGTTACAGCCGGGACAGGGCGGACACTGAAGCTTTCTTT.

This chain links TRBV5-4 with TRBJ1-1; D is unclear. In germline, CDR1 is SGHNT, CDR2 YYREEE (reference sequence). The CDR3 consists of 14 residues. Trimming pared 0 bases from V and 0 bases from J, leaving 6 bases between. As DNA, the CDR3 is TGTGCCAGCAGCTTGGCTCAGTTGAACACTGAAGCTTTCTTT. Translated: CASSLAQLNTEAFF.

The gene calls are TRBV3-1 (or the pseudogene TRBV3-2) and TRBJ1-4, with TRBD1 matching over 8 bases. The V and J ends lost 1 base and 7 bases, in that order; junction bases with no gene match: 8. The CDR3 spans 16 residues. Germline values: CDR1 LGHDT, CDR2 YNNKEL (reference sequence). The CDR3 protein is CASSQVGRGRGEKLFF. The CDR3 coding sequence is TGTGCCAGCAGCCAAGTGGGCAGGGGGCGGGGTGAAAAACTGTTTTTT.

The chain is built from TRBV11-2 and TRBJ2-5; 8 bases are a match to TRBD2. Germline CDR1 and CDR2: SGHAT and FQNNGV. Losses at the gene ends were 4 bases for V and 4 bases for J; bases not matched to a gene: 14. The CDR3 extends over 17 amino acids. CDR3 residues: CASSSGKAGGWGETQYF. The CDR3 bases are TGTGCCAGCAGCTCGGGGAAGGCGGGAGGCTGGGGAGAGACCCAGTACTTC. Full variable domain (outside the CDR3, taken from reference TRBV11-2 and TRBJ2-5): EAGVAQSPRYKIIEKRQSVAFWCNPISGHATLYWYQQILGQGPKLLIQFQNNGVVDDSQLPKDRFSAERLKGVDSTLKIQPAKLEDSAVYLCASSSGKAGGWGETQYFGPGTRLLVL.

This chain uses TRBV5-5 with TRBJ1-1, with TRBD1 as a possible D gene (5 bases). Germline V gives CDR1 SGHKS, CDR2 YYEKEE (reference sequence). The V end lost 5 bases, the J end lost 1 base, and 30 bases lay between the germline ends. The CDR3 has 20 residues. CDR3 nucleotide sequence: TGTGCCAGCAGGGTAGACAGCCTCCTTGTCGTGGGAAATAAGAACACTGAAGCTTTCTTT. Amino acid sequence: CASRVDSLLVVGNKNTEAFF. Full variable domain (missing parts from reference TRBV5-5 and TRBJ1-1): DAGVTQSPTHLIKTRGQQVTLRCSPISGHKSVSWYQQVLGQGPQFIFQYYEKEERGRGNFPDRFSARQFPNYSSELNVNALLLGDSALYLCASRVDSLLVVGNKNTEAFFGQGTRLTVV.

The chain joins TRBV7-6 to TRBJ1-6, with D maybe TRBD1 (5 bases). This CDR3 spans 15 amino acids. The germline gives CDR1 SGHVS, CDR2 FNYEAQ. The germline V and J ends were trimmed by 3 bases and 5 bases, with 11 bases remaining between them. In DNA, the CDR3 is TGTGCCAGCAGCTTCCGACAGAACAATAATTCACCCCTCCACTTT. Residues: CASSFRQNNNSPLHF.